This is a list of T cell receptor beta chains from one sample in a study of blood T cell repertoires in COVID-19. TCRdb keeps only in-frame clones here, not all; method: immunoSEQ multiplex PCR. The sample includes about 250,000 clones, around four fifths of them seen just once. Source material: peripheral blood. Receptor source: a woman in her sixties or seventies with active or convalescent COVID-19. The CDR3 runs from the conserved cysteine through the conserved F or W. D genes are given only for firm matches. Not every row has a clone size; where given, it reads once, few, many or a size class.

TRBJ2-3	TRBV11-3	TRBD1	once	CASSPGTVTHTDTQYF
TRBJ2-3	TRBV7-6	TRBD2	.	CASSLEASGGRYTQYF
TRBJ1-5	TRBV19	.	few	CASSSQRTSNQPQHF
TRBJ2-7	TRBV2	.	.	CASSPQGRYEQYF
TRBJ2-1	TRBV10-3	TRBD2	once	CAISTSALKDNEQFF
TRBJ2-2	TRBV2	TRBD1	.	CASSRRTGDTGELFF
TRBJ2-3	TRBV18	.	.	CASSPYTGADTQYF
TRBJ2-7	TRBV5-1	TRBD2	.	CASSLIGAGVGEQYF
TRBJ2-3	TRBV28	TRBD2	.	CATRRGGPTSTDTQYF
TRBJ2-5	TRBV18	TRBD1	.	CASSPETGGHQETQYF
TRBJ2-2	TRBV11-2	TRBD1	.	CASSLPPGQGNTGELFF
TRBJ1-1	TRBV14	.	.	CASSQGHGELNTEAFF
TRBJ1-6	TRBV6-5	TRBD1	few	CASSYSNTGDSPLHF
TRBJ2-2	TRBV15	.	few	CATSSQQGSNTGELFF
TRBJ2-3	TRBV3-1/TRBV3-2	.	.	CASSQVPVGSTDTQYF
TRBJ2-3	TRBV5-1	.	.	CASSLGGGALSTDTQYF